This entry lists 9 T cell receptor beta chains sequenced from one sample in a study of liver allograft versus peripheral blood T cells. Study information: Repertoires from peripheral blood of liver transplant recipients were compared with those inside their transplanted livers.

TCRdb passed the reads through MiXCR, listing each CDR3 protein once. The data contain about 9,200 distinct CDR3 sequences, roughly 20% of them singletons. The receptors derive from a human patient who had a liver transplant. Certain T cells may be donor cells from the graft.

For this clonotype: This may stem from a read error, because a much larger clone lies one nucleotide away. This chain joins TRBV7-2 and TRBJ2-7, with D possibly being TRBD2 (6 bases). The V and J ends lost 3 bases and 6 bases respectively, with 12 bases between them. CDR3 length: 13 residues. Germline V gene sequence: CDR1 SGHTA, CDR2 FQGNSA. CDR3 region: CASSFGNSGEQYF. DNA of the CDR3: TGTGCCAGCAGCTTCGGGAATAGCGGCGAGCAGTACTTC.

For the CDR3, the DNA is TGTGCCAGCAGCTTATCTAGACAGGCTGGAAACACCATATATTTT. Translating gives CASSLSRQAGNTIYF. The gene calls are TRBV7-9 and TRBJ1-3; possibly TRBD1 for D (6 bases). V was trimmed by 2 bases and J by 2 bases, leaving 10 bases between them. Germline V gene sequence: CDR1 SEHNR, CDR2 FQNEAQ (reference sequence). The CDR3 has 15 residues.

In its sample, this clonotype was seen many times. CDR3 protein: CASRTTSGAYDTQYF. The CDR3, as DNA: TGTGCCAGCAGGACGACTAGCGGGGCATATGATACGCAGTATTTT. V and J are TRBV6-1 and TRBJ2-3; 11 nucleotides line up with TRBD2. CDR3 length: 15 residues. V shed 6 bases and J 6 bases; nucleotides not matched to a gene: 8. Germline V gene sequence: CDR1 MNHNS, CDR2 SASEGT.

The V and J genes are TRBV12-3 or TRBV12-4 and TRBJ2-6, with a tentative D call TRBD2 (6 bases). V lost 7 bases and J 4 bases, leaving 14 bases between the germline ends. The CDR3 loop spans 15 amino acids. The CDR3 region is CASTFGGAGANVLTF. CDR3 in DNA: TGTGCCAGCACCTTCGGGGGAGCGGGGGCCAACGTCCTGACTTTC.

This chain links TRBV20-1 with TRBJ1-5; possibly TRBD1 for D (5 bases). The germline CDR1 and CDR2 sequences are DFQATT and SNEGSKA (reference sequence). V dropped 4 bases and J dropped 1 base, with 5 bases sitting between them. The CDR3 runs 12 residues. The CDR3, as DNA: TGCAGTGCTACAGGGAGCAATCAGCCCCAGCATTTT. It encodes CSATGSNQPQHF.

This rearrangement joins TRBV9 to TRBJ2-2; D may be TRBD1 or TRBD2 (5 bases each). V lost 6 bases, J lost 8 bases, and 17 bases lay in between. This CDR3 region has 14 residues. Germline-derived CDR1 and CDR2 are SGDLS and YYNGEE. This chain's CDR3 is CASNKLGAGGELFF. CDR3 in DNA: TGTGCCAGCAACAAACTAGGGGCAGGGGGGGAGCTGTTTTTT.

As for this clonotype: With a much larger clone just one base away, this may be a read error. CDR3 amino acids: CPSSPLGLSTDTQYF. DNA for the CDR3: TGTCCCAGTAGTCCTCTAGGACTGAGCACAGATACGCAGTATTTT. The chain combines TRBV19 with TRBJ2-3, with a weak D call TRBD2 (5 bases). Germline V gives CDR1 LNHDA, CDR2 SQIVND (reference sequence). The CDR3 consists of 15 residues.

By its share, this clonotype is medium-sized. The DNA for the CDR3 is TGTGCCAGCAGGAGCGGGAGGGTCACCGGGGAGCTGTTTTTT. It encodes CASRSGRVTGELFF. This sequence joins TRBV27 and TRBJ2-2; TRBD2 agrees at 10 bases. The CDR3 contains 14 residues. Per the germline V gene, CDR1 is MNHEY and CDR2 is SMNVEV (reference sequence). After removal of 6 bases from V and 4 bases from J, the junction contained 2 bases not matched to a gene.

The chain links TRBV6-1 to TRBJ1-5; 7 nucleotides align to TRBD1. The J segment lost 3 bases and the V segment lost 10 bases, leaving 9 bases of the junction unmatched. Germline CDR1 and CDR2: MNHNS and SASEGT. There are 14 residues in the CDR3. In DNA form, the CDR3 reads TGTGCCACTCGGGACAGCTTTAACAATCAGCCCCAGCATTTT. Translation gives CATRDSFNNQPQHF.